The 21 T cell receptor beta chains below all came from one sample that was sequenced in a study of early T cells in non-severe SARS-CoV-2 infection. TCRdb ran MiXCR on the 5' RACE reads and lists one entry per CDR3 protein. The data show approximately 71,000 distinct CDR3 sequences, more than 10% seen once. Sequencing was carried out using whole blood. Every receptor here comes from an adult who was a healthcare worker with PCR-confirmed SARS-CoV-2 infection or an uninfected control (not recorded which).

This clonotype has ten or more counts. CDR3 bases: TGCAGTGCTGGGGACTCTCAGGGAATGGGCAATCAGCCCCAGCATTTT. Its translation: CSAGDSQGMGNQPQHF. The chain couples TRBV20-1 to TRBJ1-5, with a possible D match to TRBD1 (5 bases). The CDR3 length is 16 residues. V lost 5 bases, J lost 2 bases, and 19 bases lay in between. Germline V CDR1 and CDR2: DFQATT, SNEGSKA (reference sequence).

The chain carries TRBV20-1 and TRBJ2-6; 7 bases match TRBD1. The V gene's germline CDR1 is DFQATT and CDR2 SNEGSKA (reference sequence). The CDR3 has 16 residues. V shed 4 bases and J 0 bases; nucleotides not matched to a gene: 6. CDR3 nucleotide sequence: TGCAGTGCTAAGGGCAGGGGGTTCTCTGGGGCCAACGTCCTGACTTTC. Its protein product is CSAKGRGFSGANVLTF.

There are a few counts of this clonotype. This chain uses TRBV5-8 with TRBJ1-6, with TRBD1 matching over 12 bases. Germline CDR1 is SGHTS and CDR2 is YDEGEE. The CDR3 length is 18 residues. With V trimmed by 4 bases and J by 6 bases, 11 bases remained unmatched. CDR3 in amino acids: CASSRFAGTGGLNSPLHF. CDR3 DNA: TGTGCCAGCAGCCGTTTCGCCGGGACAGGGGGCCTTAATTCACCCCTCCACTTT.

Concerning this clonotype itself: This may arise from a read error, as a much more abundant clone is one base away. J is TRBJ2-2 and V is TRBV28, with D maybe TRBD2 (5 bases). V lost 3 bases and J lost 4, with 15 bases in between. The CDR3 loop spans 16 amino acids. The germline gives CDR1 MDHEN, CDR2 SYDVKM. The CDR3: CASSLARLAGTGELFF. CDR3 nucleotide sequence: TGTGCCAGCAGTTTGGCGAGGCTAGCAGGCACCGGGGAGCTGTTTTTT.

The V and J genes are TRBV12-3 or TRBV12-4 and TRBJ1-2, with D possibly TRBD1 on 5 matching bases. The CDR3 has 12 amino acids. V lost 4 bases to trimming and J lost 4 bases, with 7 bases between them. The CDR3 sequence is CASSYGAYGYTF. CDR3 in DNA: TGTGCCAGCAGTTACGGGGCCTATGGCTACACCTTC.

The chain combines TRBV7-8 with TRBJ1-1; 8 nucleotides agree with TRBD1. This CDR3 has 13 residues. V shed 8 bases and J 0 bases; nucleotides not matched to a gene: 2. Germline loops: CDR1 SGHVS, CDR2 FQNEAQ. The CDR3 protein is CASGQGMNTEAFF. CDR3 sequence (DNA): TGTGCCAGCGGACAGGGCATGAACACTGAAGCTTTCTTT.

This clonotype was detected only a few times. The chain carries TRBV27 and TRBJ1-1, with a tentative D call TRBD1 (5 bases). Trimming took 0 bases from V and 10 from J, leaving 12 bases between them. The CDR3 length is 13 residues. CDR1 is MNHEY, CDR2 SMNVEV, per germline (reference sequence). The chain's CDR3 is CASSLSFRVGAFF. The CDR3 region has the DNA TGTGCCAGCAGTTTATCGTTCAGGGTGGGAGCTTTCTTT.

This clonotype was seen more than once but under ten times. This sequence joins TRBV5-1 and TRBJ2-5, with 7 positions matching TRBD2. Germline assignment: CDR1 SGHRS and CDR2 YFSETQ. CDR3 size: 19 residues. The V segment lost 3 bases and the J segment 7 bases; nucleotides outside the gene matches: 24. CDR3 in amino acids: CASSSSTLTTSATAGTQYF. In DNA, the CDR3 is TGCGCCAGCAGCTCCTCAACGCTCACTACTAGCGCGACGGCAGGGACCCAGTACTTC. The full variable domain, in which reference TRBV5-1 and TRBJ2-5 provide the parts outside the CDR3, is KAGVTQTPRYLIKTRGQQVTLSCSPISGHRSVSWYQQTPGQGLQFLFEYFSETQRNKGNFPGRFSGRQFSNSRSEMNVSTLELGDSALYLCASSSSTLTTSATAGTQYFGPGTRLLVL.

This clonotype was seen a handful of times. This chain links TRBV6-2 or TRBV6-3 with TRBJ2-7, with 7 bases lining up with TRBD2. The CDR3 is made up of 14 amino acids. Germline loops: CDR1 MNHEY, CDR2 SVGEGT. V trimming: 5 bases; J trimming: 3 bases; junction bases outside the gene matches: 7. CDR3 DNA sequence: TGTGCCAGCAGTGAGCCGTCGGGAGGCTACGAGCAGTACTTC. It codes for CASSEPSGGYEQYF.

This clonotype was recorded many times. The rearrangement links TRBV2 to TRBJ1-5, with D unclear. Between the trimmed V and J ends, which lost 7 bases and 3 bases, there was a span of 13 bases. The CDR3 is 14 residues long. Germline CDR1 reads SNHLY; CDR2 reads FYNNEI. The CDR3 coding sequence is TGTGCCAGCAACGCCGGGGAGAACAATCAGCCCCAGCATTTT. As protein: CASNAGENNQPQHF.

This clonotype was seen at least ten times. This chain links TRBV12-3 or TRBV12-4 with TRBJ1-2, with 7 bases fitting TRBD1. V shed 3 bases and J 2 bases; nucleotides not matched to a gene: 0. CDR3 length: 13 amino acids. CDR3 amino acids: CASSLGQNYGYTF. CDR3 nucleotides: TGTGCCAGCAGTTTGGGACAGAACTATGGCTACACCTTC.

The chain couples TRBV18 to TRBJ1-2; no reliable D call. V dropped 3 bases and J dropped 8 bases, with 13 bases sitting between them. CDR1 is KGHSH, CDR2 LQKENI, per germline. CDR3 length: 13 amino acids. The CDR3: CASSPEGLPGYTF. CDR3 DNA: TGTGCCAGCTCACCCGAGGGTTTACCAGGCTACACCTTC.

This clonotype was found a few times. The chain uses TRBV5-5 and TRBJ2-3; the D is unclear. The CDR3 covers 12 residues. V lost 4 bases and J lost 3, with 6 bases in between. Germline V gene lookup returns CDR1 SGHKS and CDR2 YYEKEE (reference sequence). The CDR3 is CASSPPTDTQYF. The CDR3 coding sequence is TGTGCCAGCAGCCCGCCTACAGATACGCAGTATTTT.

This clonotype occurred a few times. This chain joins TRBV12-3 or TRBV12-4 and TRBJ1-2; TRBD1 might be the D (5 bases). V lost 6 bases and J 4 bases, leaving 12 bases between the germline ends. The CDR3 totals 13 residues. The CDR3 protein is CASSLGTLYGYTF. CDR3 bases: TGTGCCAGCAGCCTGGGGACCCTCTATGGCTACACCTTC.

Only a few counts were recorded for this clonotype. The chain couples TRBV7-2 to TRBJ2-7, with 9 positions matching TRBD2. The CDR3 is 14 residues long. Per the germline V gene, CDR1 is SGHTA and CDR2 is FQGNSA. V was clipped by 5 bases and J by 2 bases; unmatched bases: 4. CDR3 nucleotides: TGTGCCAGCAGCCGGCTAGCGGGACCCTACGAGCAGTACTTC. Translation: CASSRLAGPYEQYF.

In this sample, this clonotype turned up a few times. The V call is TRBV5-1, the J call TRBJ2-5; a weak D match, TRBD2 (6 bases). Trimming shortened V by 2 bases and J by 3 bases, and 14 bases separated the two germline ends. The CDR3 has 15 residues. CDR1 is SGHRS and CDR2 is YFSETQ in the germline V gene. Here the CDR3 reads CASSFTRDSKETQYF. CDR3 coding DNA: TGCGCCAGCAGCTTTACCAGGGACTCCAAAGAGACCCAGTACTTC.

V and J are TRBV7-9 and TRBJ1-1; 10 bases map to TRBD1. Germline values: CDR1 SEHNR, CDR2 FQNEAQ (reference sequence). V shed 5 bases and J 2 bases; nucleotides not matched to a gene: 8. This CDR3 contains 16 residues. The CDR3 nucleotides are TGTGCCAGCAGCAGAACTGGGGACAGGGGCAACACTGAAGCTTTCTTT. Protein: CASSRTGDRGNTEAFF. The whole variable domain, remainder taken from reference TRBV7-9 and TRBJ1-1, is DTGVSQNPRHKITKRGQNVTFRCDPISEHNRLYWYRQTLGQGPEFLTYFQNEAQLEKSRLLSDRFSAERPKGSFSTLEIQRTEQGDSAMYLCASSRTGDRGNTEAFFGQGTRLTVV.

This clonotype was counted ten times or more. The V call is TRBV14, the J call TRBJ2-1; the match to TRBD2 covers 8 bases. The CDR3 has 16 residues. Germline V CDR1 and CDR2: SGHDN, FVKESK. Trimming cost V 4 bases and J 6 bases; bases outside gene matches: 11. In DNA form, the CDR3 reads TGTGCCAGCAGCCTATATAGCGGGGTCAAGGGCAATGAGCAGTTCTTC. The encoded protein is CASSLYSGVKGNEQFF.

The table lists this clonotype with many counts. The CDR3, as DNA: TGTGCCAGCAGTTTCCCCCCCTACGAGCAGTACTTC. Translating gives CASSFPPYEQYF. The chain couples TRBV12-3 or TRBV12-4 to TRBJ2-7; D is unclear. This CDR3 is built from 12 residues. V lost 3 bases and J lost 2, with 5 bases in between.

This chain uses TRBV7-9 with TRBJ1-3; D perhaps matches TRBD1 (6 bases). This CDR3 comprises 17 residues. The germline V and J ends were trimmed by 2 bases and 0 bases, with 14 bases remaining between them. The germline gives CDR1 SEHNR, CDR2 FQNEAQ (reference sequence). The CDR3, as DNA: TGTGCCAGCAGCTTAATCCCCGACAGGCTCTCTGGAAACACCATATATTTT. This codes for CASSLIPDRLSGNTIYF.

There are many counts of this clonotype. The chain joins TRBV12-3 or TRBV12-4 to TRBJ1-5; 8 nucleotides align to TRBD1. This CDR3 region has 15 residues. J was trimmed by 2 bases and V by 4 bases; bases with no gene match: 4. The CDR3 loop reads CASSSPGGGNQPQHF. The CDR3 DNA reads as TGTGCCAGCAGTTCTCCAGGGGGCGGCAATCAGCCCCAGCATTTT.